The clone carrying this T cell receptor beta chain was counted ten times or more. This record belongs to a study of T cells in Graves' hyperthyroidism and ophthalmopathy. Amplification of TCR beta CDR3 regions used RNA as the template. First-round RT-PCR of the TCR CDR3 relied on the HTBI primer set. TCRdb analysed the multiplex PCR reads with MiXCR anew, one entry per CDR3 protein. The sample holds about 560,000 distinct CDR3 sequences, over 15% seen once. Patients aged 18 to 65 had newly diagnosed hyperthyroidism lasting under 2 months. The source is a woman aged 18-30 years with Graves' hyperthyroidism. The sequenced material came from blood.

The CDR3 region is CSGRGDLGTSGATDTQYF. The CDR3 coding sequence is TGCAGTGGCCGGGGGGATCTAGGGACTAGCGGGGCGACAGATACGCAGTATTTT. The chain joins TRBV20-1 to TRBJ2-3; TRBD2 aligns across 13 bases. V gave up 7 bases and J gave up 3 bases; unmatched junction bases: 16. This CDR3 comprises 18 residues. Germline assignment: CDR1 DFQATT and CDR2 SNEGSKA (reference sequence).